This TCR beta chain was sequenced during a study of blood T cell repertoires in COVID-19. Assay used: immunoSEQ multiplex PCR; TCRdb lists only in-frame clones, some missing. The data show some 180,000 clones, 70% to 85% seen once. V was pared by 0 bases and J by 4 bases, with 14 bases between. Germline values: CDR1 SGHRS, CDR2 YFSETQ. The CDR3 spans 17 residues. This clonotype was sampled from a human donor in a cohort sampled during active COVID-19. Material for sequencing was peripheral blood. The V gene is TRBV5-1, the J gene TRBJ2-6; maybe TRBD1 (6 bases). DNA of the CDR3: TGCGCCAGCAGCTTGGTCCCAACAGGGTCGGGGGCCAACGTCCTGACTTTC. Translation gives CASSLVPTGSGANVLTF.